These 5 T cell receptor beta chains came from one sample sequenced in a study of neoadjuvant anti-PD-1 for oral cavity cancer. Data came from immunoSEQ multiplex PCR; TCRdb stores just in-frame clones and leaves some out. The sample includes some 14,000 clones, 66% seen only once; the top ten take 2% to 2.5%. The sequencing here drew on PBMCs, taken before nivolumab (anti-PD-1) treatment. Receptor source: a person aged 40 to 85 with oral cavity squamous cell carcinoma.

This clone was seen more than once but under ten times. The CDR3 sequence is CASSPGREGEAFF. CDR3 sequence (DNA): TGTGCCAGCTCACCCGGCAGGGAGGGTGAAGCTTTCTTT. The chain uses TRBV18 and TRBJ1-1; possibly TRBD1 for D (5 bases). Per the germline V gene, CDR1 is KGHSH and CDR2 is LQKENI. Trimming removed 3 bases from V and 7 bases from J, with 12 bases in between. The CDR3 is 13 amino acids.

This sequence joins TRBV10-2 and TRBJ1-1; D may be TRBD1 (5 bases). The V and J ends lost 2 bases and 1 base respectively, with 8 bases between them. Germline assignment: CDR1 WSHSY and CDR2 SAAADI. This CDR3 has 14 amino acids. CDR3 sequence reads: CASSENGQNTEAFF. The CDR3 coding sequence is TGCGCCAGCAGTGAGAACGGACAGAACACTGAAGCTTTCTTT.

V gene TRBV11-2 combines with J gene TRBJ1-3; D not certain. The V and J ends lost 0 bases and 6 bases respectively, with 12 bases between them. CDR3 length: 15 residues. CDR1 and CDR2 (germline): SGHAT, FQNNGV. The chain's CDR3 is CASSLEVAPANTIYF. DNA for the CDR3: TGTGCCAGCAGCTTAGAGGTAGCCCCGGCAAACACCATATATTTT.

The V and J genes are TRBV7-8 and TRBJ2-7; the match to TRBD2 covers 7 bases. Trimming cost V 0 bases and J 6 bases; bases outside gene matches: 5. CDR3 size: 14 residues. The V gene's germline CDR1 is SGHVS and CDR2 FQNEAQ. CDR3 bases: TGTGCCAGCAGCTTAGCGGGAGGGGCGGGCGAGCAGTACTTC. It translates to CASSLAGGAGEQYF. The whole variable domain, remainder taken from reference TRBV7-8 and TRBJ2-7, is GAGVSQSPRYKVAKRGQDVALRCDPISGHVSLFWYQQALGQGPEFLTYFQNEAQLDKSGLPSDRFFAERPEGSVSTLKIQRTQQEDSAVYLCASSLAGGAGEQYFGPGTRLTVT.

CDR3 residues: CASSFLGEGHNEQFF. CDR3 nucleotides: TGTGCCAGCAGCTTCTTGGGGGAGGGCCACAATGAGCAGTTCTTC. The genes are TRBV5-6 and TRBJ2-1, with TRBD2 matching 7 bases. The CDR3 totals 15 residues. V gave up 2 bases and J gave up 5 bases; unmatched junction bases: 7. CDR1 is SGHDT, CDR2 YYEEEE, per germline.